This record looks at one T cell receptor (beta chain) sequence and its context. The antigen remains undetermined. The method was immunoSEQ multiplex PCR; TCRdb's version includes in-frame clones alone and lacks a portion of them. The sample carries around 100,000 clones, about nine tenths recorded once. These data originate in a study of identifying expanded T cells in peripheral blood. Study-level results: Clone count variance between roughly 2-week samples rose with total template count.

Germline V gene sequence: CDR1 SGHNT, CDR2 YENEEA. CDR3 size: 14 residues. V trimming: 5 bases; J trimming: 4 bases; junction bases outside the gene matches: 7. The sample was blood. The sequence derives from a person between 18 and 75 years old in good health. The chain employs TRBV11-3 and TRBJ1-1; 7 bases align to TRBD1. This CDR3 reads CASSASQGRTEAFF. CDR3 sequence (DNA): TGTGCCAGCAGCGCGTCACAGGGGCGCACTGAAGCTTTCTTT.